Presented here are 22 T cell receptor beta chains from one specimen sequenced in a study of blood T cell repertoires in COVID-19. TCRdb's table, derived via immunoSEQ multiplex PCR, lists solely in-frame clones and lacks some. Of under 150,000 clones listed, 75% to 90% are singletons. Material: peripheral blood. The receptors come from an older woman with active COVID-19.

V gene TRBV7-3 combines with J gene TRBJ2-1, with 9 bases identical to TRBD2. The germline gives CDR1 SGHTA, CDR2 FQGTGA. CDR3 length: 15 amino acids. Trimming cost V 5 bases and J 4 bases; bases outside gene matches: 6. The CDR3 DNA sequence: TGTGCCAGCAGCCTGGGAAGCGGGGGGTACAATGAGCAGTTCTTC. Protein sequence: CASSLGSGGYNEQFF.

The genes are TRBV19 and TRBJ1-1; tentatively, D is TRBD1 (5 bases). This CDR3 comprises 13 residues. V dropped 3 bases and J dropped 3 bases, with 8 bases sitting between them. The V gene's germline CDR1 is LNHDA and CDR2 SQIVND (reference sequence). CDR3 in DNA: TGTGCCAGTAGTATGGGCAGGGACACTGAAGCTTTCTTT. Protein product: CASSMGRDTEAFF.

The chain couples TRBV4-3 to TRBJ1-2, with D possibly TRBD1 on 5 matching bases. Between the trimmed V and J ends, which lost 3 bases and 6 bases, there was a span of 14 bases. The length of the CDR3 is 14 residues. Per the germline V gene, CDR1 is LGHNA and CDR2 is YSLEER. The CDR3 DNA reads TGCGCCAGCAGCCACTCGGGGGACTTACATGGCTACACCTTC. Translating it yields CASSHSGDLHGYTF.

The CDR3 loop is CASRLSGTFYEQYF. DNA of the CDR3: TGTGCCAGTAGACTTAGCGGGACGTTCTACGAGCAGTACTTC. This chain links TRBV19 with TRBJ2-7; 8 bases fit TRBD2. Germline loops: CDR1 LNHDA, CDR2 SQIVND (reference sequence). V lost 6 bases, J lost 3 bases, and 7 bases stayed unmatched. The CDR3 sequence is 14 residues long.

The rearrangement uses TRBV7-9 and TRBJ2-5; 7 nucleotides match TRBD1. The V and J ends lost 5 bases and 1 base, in that order; junction bases with no gene match: 4. Germline V lookup: CDR1 SEHNR, CDR2 FQNEAQ (reference sequence). CDR3 length: 14 amino acids. CDR3 sequence (DNA): TGTGCCAGCAGCATCGGGACAGCCCAAGAGACCCAGTACTTC. It is translated as CASSIGTAQETQYF.

The rearrangement links TRBV28 to TRBJ1-2; weak D call: TRBD1 (6 bases). V was cut by 0 bases and J by 6 bases, with 11 bases left in between. Germline V gives CDR1 MDHEN, CDR2 SYDVKM. The length of the CDR3 is 14 residues. CDR3 residues: CASSLWLAGDGYTF. DNA of the CDR3: TGTGCCAGCAGTTTATGGTTAGCAGGGGATGGCTACACCTTC.

The V gene is TRBV7-6, the J gene TRBJ2-3, with 12 bases lining up with TRBD2. The germline gives CDR1 SGHVS, CDR2 FNYEAQ. CDR3 length equals 17 residues. V lost 1 base and J lost 3; bases outside the gene matches: 5. CDR3 nucleotide sequence: TGTGCCAGCAGCTTAGGACTAGCGGGAGAGACGACAGATACGCAGTATTTT. The encoded protein is CASSLGLAGETTDTQYF.

This chain joins TRBV11-2 and TRBJ2-2, with a tentative D call TRBD2 (5 bases). The germline V and J ends were trimmed by 1 base and 5 bases, with 11 bases remaining between them. Germline V lookup: CDR1 SGHAT, CDR2 FQNNGV. The CDR3 sequence is 15 residues long. CDR3 coding DNA: TGTGCCAGCAGCTTAGTCCGGGATAAAACCGGGGAGCTGTTTTTT. Translation: CASSLVRDKTGELFF.

The rearrangement uses TRBV10-1 and TRBJ1-1; D is possibly TRBD1 (5 bases). V was cut by 6 bases and J by 2 bases, with 7 bases left in between. CDR3 length equals 12 residues. Germline CDR1 and CDR2: WNHNN and SYGVQD (reference sequence). CDR3 coding DNA: TGCGCCAGCAGGGGGCCTAACACTGAAGCTTTCTTT. It codes for CASRGPNTEAFF.

This CDR3 is CASSPGLAGKSTNEQFF. CDR3 DNA: TGTGCCAGCAGCCCCGGACTAGCGGGGAAAAGTACAAATGAGCAGTTCTTC. V and J are TRBV3-1 (or the pseudogene TRBV3-2) and TRBJ2-1; 12 bases line up with TRBD2. Trimming removed 4 bases from V and 7 bases from J; junction bases left unmatched: 11. Germline CDR1 is LGHDT and CDR2 is YNNKEL (reference sequence). The CDR3 runs to 17 residues.

The rearrangement links TRBV7-3 to TRBJ2-3; 9 bases map to TRBD2. CDR1 SGHTA and CDR2 FQGTGA come from the germline V gene. The CDR3 runs 15 residues. Trimming at V came to 8 bases and at J to 3 bases, leaving 9 bases not matched to a gene. The chain's CDR3 is CASGRGLAGTDTQYF. CDR3 nucleotide sequence: TGTGCCAGCGGTCGGGGGCTAGCGGGAACAGATACGCAGTATTTT.

Points on this clone: Other nucleotide sequences from this sample produce the same CDR3. The gene calls are TRBV6-5 and TRBJ2-7; D is possibly TRBD1 (5 bases). The CDR3 totals 13 residues. Germline assignment: CDR1 MNHEY and CDR2 SVGAGI. With 2 bases removed from V and 3 bases from J, the gap between germline ends came to 8 bases. CDR3 DNA sequence: TGTGCCAGCAGTTACCGGCAGGGCTACGAGCAGTACTTC. The encoded protein is CASSYRQGYEQYF.

This clone has more than one count but fewer than ten. V is TRBV19 and J is TRBJ1-5, with 8 bases lining up with TRBD1. This CDR3 has 14 amino acids. J lost 2 bases, V lost 8 bases, and 5 bases had no gene match. Germline CDR1 LNHDA, CDR2 SQIVND (reference sequence). The CDR3 DNA follows: TGTGCCAGTGTTCCGGGACAGGGCAATCAGCCCCAGCATTTT. The encoded protein is CASVPGQGNQPQHF. Combining the CDR3 with reference TRBV19 and TRBJ1-5 gives the whole variable domain DGGITQSPKYLFRKEGQNVTLSCEQNLNHDAMYWYRQDPGQGLRLIYYSQIVNDFQKGDIAEGYSVSREKKESFPLTVTSAQKNPTAFYLCASVPGQGNQPQHFGDGTRLSIL.

The chain carries TRBV5-5 and TRBJ1-5; D is uncertain. V was clipped by 3 bases and J by 0 bases, with 7 bases between them. This CDR3 has 14 amino acids. Germline V gene sequence: CDR1 SGHKS, CDR2 YYEKEE (reference sequence). CDR3 sequence (DNA): TGTGCCAGCAGCTCATCACATAGCAATCAGCCCCAGCATTTT. The encoded protein is CASSSSHSNQPQHF.

This chain uses TRBV7-2 with TRBJ1-1; D is possibly TRBD1 (5 bases). V lost 3 bases and J lost 2, with 7 bases in between. From germline, CDR1 is SGHTA and CDR2 FQGNSA. The CDR3 is made up of 13 amino acids. DNA for the CDR3: TGTGCCAGCAGCTTCAGGGATAACACTGAAGCTTTCTTT. Translated, it gives CASSFRDNTEAFF.

The gene calls are TRBV15 and TRBJ2-2; D is unresolved. Trimming pared 0 bases from V and 4 bases from J, leaving 3 bases between. Per the germline V gene, CDR1 is LNHNV and CDR2 is YYDKDF (reference sequence). The CDR3 sequence is 13 residues long. In DNA, the CDR3 is TGTGCCACCAGCAGAGATCGCACCGGGGAGCTGTTTTTT. Translated, it gives CATSRDRTGELFF.

The CDR3 bases are TGTGCCAGCAGCTCAAACTTAGCGGGAGGGACCTACGAGCAGTACTTC. Its translation is CASSSNLAGGTYEQYF. The rearrangement links TRBV7-6 to TRBJ2-7; 11 positions agree with TRBD2. The CDR3 length is 16 residues. V gave up 4 bases and J gave up 2 bases; unmatched junction bases: 7. Germline V lookup: CDR1 SGHVS, CDR2 FNYEAQ.

The rearrangement links TRBV7-3 to TRBJ2-2; D is unresolved. Germline CDR1 reads SGHTA; CDR2 reads FQGTGA. The V end was cut by 5 bases, the J end by 5 bases, with 9 bases between. CDR3 length: 13 residues. The CDR3 DNA is TGTGCCAGCAGCCACTCCATAACCGGGGAGCTGTTTTTT. Amino acids: CASSHSITGELFF.

The CDR3 DNA reads TGTGCCAGCAGTTTCCTCCACAATGAGCAGTTCTTC. It translates to CASSFLHNEQFF. The V gene is TRBV12-3 or TRBV12-4, the J gene TRBJ2-1; D unclear. V gave up 3 bases and J gave up 5 bases, with 5 bases separating them. The CDR3 has 12 residues.

This chain connects TRBV28 to TRBJ2-7; maybe TRBD2 (5 bases). This CDR3 has 14 residues. V was clipped by 3 bases and J by 3 bases, with 12 bases between them. In germline, CDR1 is MDHEN, CDR2 SYDVKM. The CDR3 DNA is TGTGCCAGCAGTTTGTTGACTAACAGCTACGAGCAGTACTTC. Protein: CASSLLTNSYEQYF.

This chain links TRBV19 with TRBJ2-7; D perhaps matches TRBD2 (6 bases). The CDR3 length is 13 residues. With 0 bases removed from V and 6 bases from J, the gap between germline ends came to 9 bases. CDR1 is LNHDA, CDR2 SQIVND, per germline (reference sequence). This chain's CDR3 is CASSIDAGFEQYF. DNA of the CDR3: TGTGCCAGTAGTATAGACGCGGGATTCGAGCAGTACTTC.

The table lists this clone with a count of one. The chain links TRBV3-1 (or the pseudogene TRBV3-2) to TRBJ2-1; maybe TRBD2 (5 bases). There are 12 residues in the CDR3. CDR1 and CDR2 from the germline V gene are LGHDT and YNNKEL (reference sequence). V was clipped by 4 bases and J by 10 bases, with 11 bases between them. This CDR3 reads CASSPDQREQFF. The CDR3 DNA is TGTGCCAGCAGCCCAGACCAGCGGGAGCAGTTCTTC.